This TCR beta chain is drawn from a study of cytomegalovirus exposure and HLA in healthy donors. Study in general: Prior work identified around 110 million unique TCR beta sequences in some 200 million T cells. Study-wide points: Later work associated 17,000 or so TCR beta sequences with HLA alleles at 0.05 false discovery rate. Specificity for CMV antigens was confirmed in vitro for a few of the CMV-associated chains. Later, an analysis found that common viral pathogens appeared to be linked with several of the most significant clusters.

Of note for this clone: Its antigen is undetermined.

This PCR relied on a set of 60 Vbeta primers and 13 Jbeta primers. Method: immunoSEQ multiplex PCR; TCRdb's copy keeps in-frame clones and lacks some. Of 150,000 or so clones listed, over 75% are singletons. V was clipped by 2 bases and J by 4 bases, with 8 bases between them. The CDR3 consists of 12 residues. Germline values: CDR1 GTSNPN, CDR2 SVGIG (reference sequence). The receptor's source is a male donor in good health and CMV-seropositive. This chain links TRBV30 with TRBJ1-1; no clear D gene. Input material: PBMCs. The CDR3 DNA is TGTGCCTGGAGTCGTATCGGCACTGAAGCTTTCTTT. The encoded protein is CAWSRIGTEAFF.